A selection of T cell receptor beta chains follows, all from one sample in a study of blood T cell repertoires in COVID-19. Data came from immunoSEQ multiplex PCR; TCRdb stores just in-frame clones and leaves some out. The sample has about 140,000 clones, more than 80% seen once. The source material was peripheral blood. All receptors derive from a woman of 80 years or more with acute or convalescent COVID-19. Both conserved end residues are part of each CDR3. Fields, in order: J gene, D gene, V gene, clone size, CDR3 DNA, CDR3 protein. A D gene is named only where the DNA matches it firmly. The size field is filled for only some rows; it gives once, few, many or a size class.

j_gene: TRBJ2-7; d_gene: .; v_gene: TRBV6-2/TRBV6-3; abundance: .; CDR3nt: TGTGCCAGCAGTTACTCGGTGGACAGAAGCTCCTACGAGCAGTACTTC; CDR3aa: CASSYSVDRSSYEQYF
j_gene: TRBJ1-5; d_gene: TRBD1; v_gene: TRBV2; abundance: .; CDR3nt: TGTGCCAGCAGTGAAGAGGGGACAGGGCTTCAGCCCCAGCATTTT; CDR3aa: CASSEEGTGLQPQHF
j_gene: TRBJ1-4; d_gene: .; v_gene: TRBV10-3; abundance: .; CDR3nt: TGTGCCATCAGTGGGGGGGGGCTTAATGAAAAACTGTTTTTT; CDR3aa: CAISGGGLNEKLFF
j_gene: TRBJ2-5; d_gene: TRBD2; v_gene: TRBV7-2; abundance: .; CDR3nt: TGTGCCAGCAGCAACGGGGGGGCCTGGGAGACCCAGTACTTC; CDR3aa: CASSNGGAWETQYF
j_gene: TRBJ1-5; d_gene: .; v_gene: TRBV2; abundance: .; CDR3nt: TGTGCCAGCAGTGGGGGCAGGGATCAGCCCCAGCATTTT; CDR3aa: CASSGGRDQPQHF
j_gene: TRBJ1-1; d_gene: TRBD1; v_gene: TRBV5-1; abundance: .; CDR3nt: TGCGCCAGCCGACAGGGGGTGAACACTGAAGCTTTCTTT; CDR3aa: CASRQGVNTEAFF
j_gene: TRBJ2-2; d_gene: .; v_gene: TRBV7-3; abundance: .; CDR3nt: TGTGCCAGCAGCCGGGACTTGAACACCGGGGAGCTGTTTTTT; CDR3aa: CASSRDLNTGELFF
j_gene: TRBJ1-2; d_gene: TRBD1; v_gene: TRBV6-1; abundance: .; CDR3nt: TGTGCCAGCAGTGACCGACAGGGGACGTATGGCTACACCTTC; CDR3aa: CASSDRQGTYGYTF
j_gene: TRBJ2-7; d_gene: .; v_gene: TRBV7-3; abundance: few; CDR3nt: TGTGCCAGCAGCTTCGGACGGGGCTACGAGCAGTACTTC; CDR3aa: CASSFGRGYEQYF
j_gene: TRBJ2-5; d_gene: .; v_gene: TRBV4-3; abundance: .; CDR3nt: TGCGCCAGCAGCCAAGAGGCTAGCCAAGAGACCCAGTACTTC; CDR3aa: CASSQEASQETQYF
j_gene: TRBJ2-4; d_gene: TRBD2; v_gene: TRBV20-1; abundance: .; CDR3nt: TGCAGTGCTAGTCGACTAGCGGGGCCTAGGGGCATTCAGTACTTC; CDR3aa: CSASRLAGPRGIQYF
j_gene: TRBJ1-4; d_gene: TRBD1; v_gene: TRBV7-9; abundance: .; CDR3nt: TGTGCCAGCAGCTGGACAGGGGGGAATGAAAAACTGTTTTTT; CDR3aa: CASSWTGGNEKLFF
j_gene: TRBJ2-3; d_gene: TRBD2; v_gene: TRBV2; abundance: .; CDR3nt: TGTGCCAGCAGTGCTAGCGGGGGGGCCGTATATACGCAGTATTTT; CDR3aa: CASSASGGAVYTQYF
j_gene: TRBJ1-1; d_gene: .; v_gene: TRBV19; abundance: .; CDR3nt: TGTGCCAGTAGTCCGAGGAGCGAGAACACTGAAGCTTTCTTT; CDR3aa: CASSPRSENTEAFF
j_gene: TRBJ2-1; d_gene: .; v_gene: TRBV12-3/TRBV12-4; abundance: .; CDR3nt: TGTGCCAGCAGTTTAGCGACAGACGGTGAGCAGTTCTTC; CDR3aa: CASSLATDGEQFF
j_gene: TRBJ2-7; d_gene: .; v_gene: TRBV20-1; abundance: .; CDR3nt: TGCAGTGCTAGTAGACGTAAAGAGGACACGTTCGGCGAGCAGTACTTC; CDR3aa: CSASRRKEDTFGEQYF
j_gene: TRBJ1-6; d_gene: TRBD1; v_gene: TRBV5-1; abundance: .; CDR3nt: TGCGCCAGCAGCTTGGACCTAGACAGGGATAATTCACCCCTCCACTTT; CDR3aa: CASSLDLDRDNSPLHF
j_gene: TRBJ2-5; d_gene: TRBD2; v_gene: TRBV6-1; abundance: few; CDR3nt: TGTGCCAGCAGTGAGCTAGCGGGGGCAGAGACCCAGTACTTC; CDR3aa: CASSELAGAETQYF
j_gene: TRBJ1-2; d_gene: TRBD1; v_gene: TRBV30; abundance: .; CDR3nt: TGTGCCTGGAGTGGGGACAGTAGGGATGGCTACACCTTC; CDR3aa: CAWSGDSRDGYTF
j_gene: TRBJ1-3; d_gene: .; v_gene: TRBV4-1; abundance: .; CDR3nt: TGCGCCAGCAGCCAGGGGGGGGGAGGTGGAAACACCATATATTTT; CDR3aa: CASSQGGGGGNTIYF
j_gene: TRBJ2-6; d_gene: .; v_gene: TRBV2; abundance: .; CDR3nt: TGTGCGGGCGGGGTATCTGGGGCCAACGTCCTGACTTTC; CDR3aa: CAGGVSGANVLTF
j_gene: TRBJ1-2; d_gene: .; v_gene: TRBV5-5; abundance: .; CDR3nt: TGTGCCAGCAGCCCGGACAGTTTTGTCTACACCTTC; CDR3aa: CASSPDSFVYTF
j_gene: TRBJ1-1; d_gene: .; v_gene: TRBV2; abundance: .; CDR3nt: TGTGCCAGCAGTGCGGTGGAGTCGTGGGAGACTGAAGCTTTCTTT; CDR3aa: CASSAVESWETEAFF
j_gene: TRBJ1-2; d_gene: TRBD1; v_gene: TRBV19; abundance: once; CDR3nt: TGTGCCAGTACTGACAGGGCTTATGGCTACACCTTC; CDR3aa: CASTDRAYGYTF
j_gene: TRBJ1-2; d_gene: .; v_gene: TRBV6-5; abundance: .; CDR3nt: TGTGCCAGCAGCCCCGTTAGAGACTATGGCTACACCTTC; CDR3aa: CASSPVRDYGYTF
j_gene: TRBJ2-2; d_gene: TRBD2; v_gene: TRBV2; abundance: .; CDR3nt: TGTGCCAGCAGTGTCGGGGGGGACACCGGGGAGCTGTTTTTT; CDR3aa: CASSVGGDTGELFF
j_gene: TRBJ1-2; d_gene: .; v_gene: TRBV18; abundance: .; CDR3nt: TGTGCCAGCTCGAGAATTGACACACTGAACTATGGCTACACCTTC; CDR3aa: CASSRIDTLNYGYTF
j_gene: TRBJ1-6; d_gene: TRBD1; v_gene: TRBV6-5; abundance: .; CDR3nt: TGTGCCAGCAGGACAGGGTATAATTCACCCCTCCACTTT; CDR3aa: CASRTGYNSPLHF
j_gene: TRBJ2-5; d_gene: .; v_gene: TRBV4-1; abundance: .; CDR3nt: TGCGCCAGCAGCCAAGATCGGGGAGGAGAGACCCAGTACTTC; CDR3aa: CASSQDRGGETQYF
j_gene: TRBJ1-2; d_gene: TRBD1; v_gene: TRBV5-6; abundance: few; CDR3nt: TGTGCCAGCAGCTTGGGGGACAGGGCCATCTATGGCTACACCTTC; CDR3aa: CASSLGDRAIYGYTF
j_gene: TRBJ1-2; d_gene: .; v_gene: TRBV14; abundance: .; CDR3nt: TGTGCCAGCAGCCGGGACCGTTGGGGGGATGGCTACACCTTC; CDR3aa: CASSRDRWGDGYTF
j_gene: TRBJ1-1; d_gene: .; v_gene: TRBV7-3; abundance: .; CDR3nt: TGTGCCAGCAGCTTTGGGGAGGACACTGAAGCTTTCTTT; CDR3aa: CASSFGEDTEAFF
j_gene: TRBJ1-5; d_gene: .; v_gene: TRBV6-5; abundance: .; CDR3nt: TGTGCCAGCGTGTACACTAGCAATCAGCCCCAGCATTTT; CDR3aa: CASVYTSNQPQHF
j_gene: TRBJ1-5; d_gene: TRBD1; v_gene: TRBV19; abundance: .; CDR3nt: TGTGCCAGTAGCCGAGGACAGGGCAATCAGCCCCAGCATTTT; CDR3aa: CASSRGQGNQPQHF
j_gene: TRBJ1-4; d_gene: TRBD1; v_gene: TRBV2; abundance: few; CDR3nt: TGTGCCAGCAGTGTTTCAGTACAGGGGAATGAAAAACTGTTTTTT; CDR3aa: CASSVSVQGNEKLFF
j_gene: TRBJ1-5; d_gene: .; v_gene: TRBV20-1; abundance: .; CDR3nt: TGCAGTGCTAGTATCCCCAATAGCAATCAGCCCCAGCATTTT; CDR3aa: CSASIPNSNQPQHF
j_gene: TRBJ2-4; d_gene: TRBD2; v_gene: TRBV11-2; abundance: few; CDR3nt: TGTGCCAGCAGCCAGACTAGCGGGGGGTCGGACGTAGCCAAAAACATTCAGTACTTC; CDR3aa: CASSQTSGGSDVAKNIQYF
j_gene: TRBJ2-1; d_gene: TRBD2; v_gene: TRBV6-6; abundance: .; CDR3nt: TGTGCCAGCAGTACCACCATAGCGGGGGGTTACAATGAGCAGTTCTTC; CDR3aa: CASSTTIAGGYNEQFF
j_gene: TRBJ2-5; d_gene: TRBD2; v_gene: TRBV11-1; abundance: once; CDR3nt: TGTGCCAGCAGCGCGACTAGCGGGGGGGTCCGGGAGACCCAGTACTTC; CDR3aa: CASSATSGGVRETQYF